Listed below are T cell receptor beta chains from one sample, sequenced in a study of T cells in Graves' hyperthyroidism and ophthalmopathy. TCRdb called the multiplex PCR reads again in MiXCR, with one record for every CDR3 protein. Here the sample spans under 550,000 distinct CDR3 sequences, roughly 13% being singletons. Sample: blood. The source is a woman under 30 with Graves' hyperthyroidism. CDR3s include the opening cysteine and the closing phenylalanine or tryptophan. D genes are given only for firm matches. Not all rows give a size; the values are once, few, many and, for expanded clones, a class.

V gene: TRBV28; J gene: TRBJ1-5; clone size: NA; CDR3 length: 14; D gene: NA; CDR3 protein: CASSFSEFNQPQHF; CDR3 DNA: TGTGCCAGCAGTTTTTCAGAATTCAATCAGCCCCAGCATTTT
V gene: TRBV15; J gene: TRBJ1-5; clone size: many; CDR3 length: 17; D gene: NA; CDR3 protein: CATSRVDDSSSNQPQHF; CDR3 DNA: TGTGCCACCAGCAGAGTCGACGACAGTAGTAGCAATCAGCCCCAGCATTTT
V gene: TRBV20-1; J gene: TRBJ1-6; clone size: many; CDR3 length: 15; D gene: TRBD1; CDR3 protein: CSARVPGQVTSPLHF; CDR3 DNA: TGCAGTGCTAGAGTTCCGGGACAGGTGACGAGTCCCCTCCACTTT
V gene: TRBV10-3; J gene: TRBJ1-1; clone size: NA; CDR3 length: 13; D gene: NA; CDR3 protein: CAISGSADTEAFF; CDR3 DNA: TGTGCCATCAGTGGGTCCGCCGACACTGAAGCTTTCTTT
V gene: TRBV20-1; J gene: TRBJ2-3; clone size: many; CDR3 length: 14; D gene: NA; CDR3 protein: CSATGHPFTDTQYF; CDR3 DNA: TGCAGTGCTACCGGACACCCGTTCACAGATACGCAGTATTTT
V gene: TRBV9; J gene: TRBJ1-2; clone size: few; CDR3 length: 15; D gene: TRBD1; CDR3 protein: CASSGQGGYVDGYTF; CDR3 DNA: TGTGCCAGCAGCGGGCAGGGGGGATATGTTGATGGCTACACCTTC
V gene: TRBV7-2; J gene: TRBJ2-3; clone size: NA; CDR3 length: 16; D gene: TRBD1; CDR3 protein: CASSPRAGTGTDTQYF; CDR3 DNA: TGTGCCAGCAGTCCCAGGGCCGGGACAGGCACAGATACGCAGTATTTT
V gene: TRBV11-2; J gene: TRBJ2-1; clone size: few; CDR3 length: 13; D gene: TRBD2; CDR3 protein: CASSLLAGWEQFF; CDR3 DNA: TGTGCCAGCAGCTTACTAGCGGGTTGGGAGCAGTTCTTC
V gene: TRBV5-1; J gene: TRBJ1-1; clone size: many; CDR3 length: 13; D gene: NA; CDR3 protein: CASSYGRNTEAFF; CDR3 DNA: TGCGCCAGCAGTTACGGCCGGAACACTGAAGCTTTCTTT
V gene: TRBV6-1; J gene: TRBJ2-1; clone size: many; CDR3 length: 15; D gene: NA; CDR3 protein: CATRTAILSDNEQFF; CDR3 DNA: TGTGCCACCCGGACGGCCATTTTATCGGACAATGAGCAGTTCTTC
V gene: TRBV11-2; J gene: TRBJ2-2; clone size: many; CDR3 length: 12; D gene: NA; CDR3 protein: CASSLVPGELFF; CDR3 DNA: TGTGCCAGCAGCTTAGTACCCGGGGAGCTGTTTTTT
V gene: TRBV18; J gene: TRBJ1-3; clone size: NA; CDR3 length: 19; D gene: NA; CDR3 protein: CASSPLGLTFQPSGNTIYF; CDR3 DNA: TGTGCCAGCTCACCACTGGGTTTAACGTTTCAACCTTCTGGAAACACCATATATTTT
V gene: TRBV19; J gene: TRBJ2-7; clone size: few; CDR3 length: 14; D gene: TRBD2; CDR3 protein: CASSISRTSGEQYF; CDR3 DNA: TGTGCCAGTAGTATCAGCCGGACTAGCGGGGAGCAGTACTTC
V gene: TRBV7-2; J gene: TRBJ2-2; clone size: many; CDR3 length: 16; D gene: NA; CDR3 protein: CASSQSSGINTGELFF; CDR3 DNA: TGTGCCAGCAGCCAATCTTCCGGGATCAACACCGGGGAGCTGTTTTTT
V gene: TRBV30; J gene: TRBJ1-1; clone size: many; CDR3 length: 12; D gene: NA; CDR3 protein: CAWRSGNTEAFF; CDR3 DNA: TGTGCCTGGAGATCGGGGAACACTGAAGCTTTCTTT
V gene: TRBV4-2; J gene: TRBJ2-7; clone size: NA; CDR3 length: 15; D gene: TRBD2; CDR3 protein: CASSQEPAGGNEQYF; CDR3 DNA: TGTGCCAGCAGCCAAGAACCAGCGGGAGGTAACGAGCAGTACTTC
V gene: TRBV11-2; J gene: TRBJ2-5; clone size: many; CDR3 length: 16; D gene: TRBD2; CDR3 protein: CASSLEASGSTETQYF; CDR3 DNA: TGTGCCAGCAGCTTAGAGGCTAGCGGGAGTACTGAGACCCAGTACTTC
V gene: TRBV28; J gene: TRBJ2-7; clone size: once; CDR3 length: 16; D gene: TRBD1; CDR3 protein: CASSPGQGRPRYEQYF; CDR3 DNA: TGTGCCAGCAGCCCGGGACAGGGCCGACCGAGGTACGAGCAGTACTTC
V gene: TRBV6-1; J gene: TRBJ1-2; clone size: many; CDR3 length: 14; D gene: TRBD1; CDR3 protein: CASTTGGNLYGYTF; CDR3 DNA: TGTGCCAGTACTACAGGGGGGAATCTTTATGGCTACACCTTC
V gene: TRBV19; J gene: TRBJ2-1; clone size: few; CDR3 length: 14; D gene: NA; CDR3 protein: CASRTTGFYNEQFF; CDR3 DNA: TGTGCCAGTAGAACGACAGGTTTCTACAATGAGCAGTTCTTC
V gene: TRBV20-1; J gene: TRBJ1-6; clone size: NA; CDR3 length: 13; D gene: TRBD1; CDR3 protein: CSAPGQANSPLHF; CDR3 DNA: TGCAGTGCACCGGGACAGGCTAATTCACCCCTCCACTTT
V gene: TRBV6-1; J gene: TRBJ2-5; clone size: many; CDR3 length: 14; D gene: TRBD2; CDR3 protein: CASTGLAGGETQYF; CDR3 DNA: TGTGCCAGCACCGGACTAGCGGGAGGAGAGACCCAGTACTTC
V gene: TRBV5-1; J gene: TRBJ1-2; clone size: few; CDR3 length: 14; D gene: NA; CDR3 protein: CASSLAMGEHGYTF; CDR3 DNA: TGCGCCAGCAGCTTGGCCATGGGGGAGCATGGCTACACCTTC
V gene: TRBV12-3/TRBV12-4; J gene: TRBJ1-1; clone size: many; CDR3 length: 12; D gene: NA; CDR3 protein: CASSKQGMDAFF; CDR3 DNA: TGTGCCAGCAGTAAACAGGGTATGGATGCTTTCTTT
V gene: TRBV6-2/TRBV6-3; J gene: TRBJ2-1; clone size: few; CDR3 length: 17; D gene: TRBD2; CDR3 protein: CASSYPSGGNHYNEQFF; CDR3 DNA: TGTGCCAGCAGTTACCCTTCGGGAGGGAACCATTACAATGAGCAGTTCTTC
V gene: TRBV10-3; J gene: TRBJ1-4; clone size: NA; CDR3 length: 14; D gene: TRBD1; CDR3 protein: CAISEGGSDEKLFF; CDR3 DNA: TGTGCCATCAGTGAAGGGGGCTCGGATGAAAAACTGTTTTTT
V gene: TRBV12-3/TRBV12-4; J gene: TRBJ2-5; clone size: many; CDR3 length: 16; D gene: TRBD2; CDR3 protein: CASSLAGLAAKETQYF; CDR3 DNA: TGTGCCAGCAGTTTAGCGGGACTAGCAGCAAAAGAGACCCAGTACTTC
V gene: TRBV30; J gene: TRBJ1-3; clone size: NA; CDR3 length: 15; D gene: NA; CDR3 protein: CAWRFGAGNGNTIYF; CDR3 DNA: TGTGCCTGGAGGTTTGGGGCGGGTAATGGAAACACCATATATTTT
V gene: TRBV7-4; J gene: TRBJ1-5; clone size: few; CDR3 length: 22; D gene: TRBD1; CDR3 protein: CASSLERDRVFSYLRGNQPQHF; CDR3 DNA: TGTGCCAGCAGCCTGGAACGGGACAGGGTGTTCTCCTACCTCCGTGGCAATCAGCCCCAGCATTTT
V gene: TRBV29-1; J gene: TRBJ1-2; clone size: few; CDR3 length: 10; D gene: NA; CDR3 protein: CSITQGGYTF; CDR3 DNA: TGCAGCATCACCCAGGGGGGCTACACCTTC
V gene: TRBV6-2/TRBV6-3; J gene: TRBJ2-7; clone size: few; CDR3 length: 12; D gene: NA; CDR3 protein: CASSLNGDEQYF; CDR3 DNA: TGTGCCAGCAGTCTTAACGGGGACGAGCAGTACTTC
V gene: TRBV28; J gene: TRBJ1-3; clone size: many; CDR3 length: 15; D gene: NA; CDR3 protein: CASSLRVGPGNTIYF; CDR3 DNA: TGTGCCAGCAGTTTAAGGGTTGGGCCTGGAAACACCATATATTTT
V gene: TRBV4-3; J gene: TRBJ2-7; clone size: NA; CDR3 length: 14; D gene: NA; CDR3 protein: CASSQETRVGEQYF; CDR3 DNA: TGCGCCAGCAGCCAAGAGACGCGTGTAGGCGAGCAGTACTTC
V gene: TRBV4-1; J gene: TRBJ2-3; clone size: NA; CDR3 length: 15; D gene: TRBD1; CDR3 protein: CASSLRDSSTDTQYF; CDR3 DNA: TGCGCCAGCAGCCTCCGGGACAGTAGCACAGATACGCAGTATTTT
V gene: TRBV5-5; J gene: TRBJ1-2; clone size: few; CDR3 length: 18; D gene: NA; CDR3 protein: CASSPSLDTIQRGYGYTF; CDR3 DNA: TGTGCCAGCAGCCCCAGTTTGGATACCATTCAGCGAGGCTATGGCTACACCTTC
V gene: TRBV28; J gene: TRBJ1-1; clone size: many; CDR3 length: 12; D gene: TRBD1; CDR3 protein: CASSSSGGYAFF; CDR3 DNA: TGTGCCAGCAGTTCCTCAGGGGGCTACGCTTTCTTT
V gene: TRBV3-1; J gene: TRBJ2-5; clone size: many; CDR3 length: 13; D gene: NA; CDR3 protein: CASSQGTGETQYF; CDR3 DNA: TGTGCCAGCAGCCAAGGGACCGGGGAGACCCAGTACTTC
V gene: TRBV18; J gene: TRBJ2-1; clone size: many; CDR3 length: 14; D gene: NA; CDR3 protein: CASSPPPQDNEQFF; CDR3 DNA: TGTGCCAGCTCACCACCCCCGCAGGACAATGAGCAGTTCTTC
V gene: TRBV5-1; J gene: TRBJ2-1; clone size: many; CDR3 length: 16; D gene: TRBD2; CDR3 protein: CASSLGRLADHNEQFF; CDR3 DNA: TGCGCCAGCAGCTTGGGTCGCCTAGCGGACCACAATGAGCAGTTCTTC
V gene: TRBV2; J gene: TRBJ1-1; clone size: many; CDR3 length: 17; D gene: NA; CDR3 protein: CASSEGGYPLWHTEAFF; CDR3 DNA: TGTGCCAGCAGTGAGGGCGGGTACCCCCTTTGGCACACTGAAGCTTTCTTT
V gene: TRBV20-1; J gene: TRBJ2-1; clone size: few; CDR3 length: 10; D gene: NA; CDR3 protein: CSAAIREQFF; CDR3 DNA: TGCAGTGCAGCAATAAGGGAGCAGTTCTTC
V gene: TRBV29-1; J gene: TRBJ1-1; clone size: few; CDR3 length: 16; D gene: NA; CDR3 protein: CGVQYVSRNMNTEAFF; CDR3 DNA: TGCGGCGTGCAATACGTGAGCAGGAACATGAACACTGAAGCTTTCTTT
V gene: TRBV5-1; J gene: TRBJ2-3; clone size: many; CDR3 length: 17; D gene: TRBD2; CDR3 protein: CASSDQTSGISTDTQYF; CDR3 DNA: TGCGCCAGCAGCGACCAGACTAGCGGGATCAGCACAGATACGCAGTATTTT
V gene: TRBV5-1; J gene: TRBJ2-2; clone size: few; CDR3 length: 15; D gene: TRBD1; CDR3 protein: CASSQTGLTTGELFF; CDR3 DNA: TGCGCCAGCAGCCAGACAGGGTTAACCACCGGGGAGCTGTTTTTT
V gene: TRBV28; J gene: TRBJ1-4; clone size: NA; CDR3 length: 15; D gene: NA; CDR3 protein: CASREGFGTNEKLFF; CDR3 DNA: TGTGCCAGCAGAGAGGGATTTGGCACTAATGAAAAACTGTTTTTT
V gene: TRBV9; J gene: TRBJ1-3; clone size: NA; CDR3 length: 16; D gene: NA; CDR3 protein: CASSVVAGDSGNTIYF; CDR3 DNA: TGTGCCAGCAGCGTAGTAGCGGGGGACTCTGGAAACACCATATATTTT
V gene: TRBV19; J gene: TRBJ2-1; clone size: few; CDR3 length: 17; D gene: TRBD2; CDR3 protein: CASSIQNLAGVDNEQFF; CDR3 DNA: TGTGCCAGTAGTATACAAAACCTAGCGGGAGTCGACAATGAGCAGTTCTTC
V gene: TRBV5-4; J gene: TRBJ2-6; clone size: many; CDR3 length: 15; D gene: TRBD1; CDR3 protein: CASLKQGAGANVLTF; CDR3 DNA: TGTGCCAGCCTTAAACAGGGGGCCGGGGCCAACGTCCTGACTTTC
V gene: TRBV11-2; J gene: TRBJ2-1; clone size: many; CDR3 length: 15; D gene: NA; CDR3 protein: CASSLELGIYNEQFF; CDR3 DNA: TGTGCCAGCAGCTTAGAACTAGGGATATACAATGAGCAGTTCTTC
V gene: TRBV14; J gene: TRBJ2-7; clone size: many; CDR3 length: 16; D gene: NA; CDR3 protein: CASSQDEGTDAYEQYF; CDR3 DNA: TGTGCCAGCAGCCAAGATGAAGGCACGGACGCCTACGAGCAGTACTTC